This T cell receptor (beta chain) comes out of a study of T-cell memory formation after mild COVID-19. Study-wide results and limits: Cross-reactive memory apparently joined, as some responding clones appeared in pre-infection memory.

MiXCR, applied by TCRdb to the 5' RACE reads, yields one record per CDR3 protein. This table holds around 450,000 distinct CDR3 sequences, 20% found once. Germline CDR1 is SGHNT and CDR2 is YYREEE (reference sequence). The V and J ends lost 0 bases and 4 bases respectively, with 11 bases between them. The length of the CDR3 is 15 residues. A few counts support this clonotype. Its target is not known. The receptor was derived from an adult woman who had mild COVID-19 (a few samples of this study predate the infection). Cell type and time point are not known. Input material: PBMCs or a T cell subset sorted from them (not recorded which). The V call is TRBV5-4, the J call TRBJ2-1; D ambiguous. CDR3: CASSLGSVGYNEQFF. The CDR3 DNA reads as TGTGCCAGCAGCTTGGGCAGTGTAGGTTACAATGAGCAGTTCTTC.